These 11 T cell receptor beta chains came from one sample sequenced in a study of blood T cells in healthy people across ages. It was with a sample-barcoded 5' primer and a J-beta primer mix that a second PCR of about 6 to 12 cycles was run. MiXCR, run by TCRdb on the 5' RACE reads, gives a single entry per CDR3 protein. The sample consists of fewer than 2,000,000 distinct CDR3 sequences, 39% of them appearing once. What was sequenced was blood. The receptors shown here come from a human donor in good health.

The DNA for the CDR3 is TGCAGTGCTAGACGGGAACTAGCGGTACCAGATACGCAGTATTTT. Amino acid sequence: CSARRELAVPDTQYF. The chain employs TRBV20-1 and TRBJ2-3, with 8 nucleotides matching TRBD2. CDR3 length: 15 residues. Germline V gene sequence: CDR1 DFQATT, CDR2 SNEGSKA (reference sequence). The V segment lost 2 bases and the J segment 4 bases; nucleotides outside the gene matches: 8.

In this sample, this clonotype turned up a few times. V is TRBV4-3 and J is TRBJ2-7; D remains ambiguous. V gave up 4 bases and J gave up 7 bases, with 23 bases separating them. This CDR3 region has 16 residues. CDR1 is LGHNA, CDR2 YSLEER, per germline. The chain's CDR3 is CASSPRGLAAYNEQYF. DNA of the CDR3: TGCGCCAGCAGCCCCAGAGGCCTCGCAGCCTACAATGAGCAGTACTTC.

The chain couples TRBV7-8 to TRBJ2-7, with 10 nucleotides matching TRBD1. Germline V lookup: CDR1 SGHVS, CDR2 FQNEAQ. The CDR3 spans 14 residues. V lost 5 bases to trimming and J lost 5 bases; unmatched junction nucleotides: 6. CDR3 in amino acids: CASSTGQGVHEQYF. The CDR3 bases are TGTGCCAGCAGCACAGGACAGGGGGTCCACGAGCAGTACTTC.

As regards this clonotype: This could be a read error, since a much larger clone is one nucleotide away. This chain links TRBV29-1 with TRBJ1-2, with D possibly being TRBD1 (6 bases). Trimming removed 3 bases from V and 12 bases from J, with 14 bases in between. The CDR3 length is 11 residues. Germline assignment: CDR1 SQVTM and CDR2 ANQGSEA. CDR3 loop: CSVERGAGHTF. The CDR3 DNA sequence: TGCAGCGTTGAGAGGGGGGCGGGCCACACCTTC. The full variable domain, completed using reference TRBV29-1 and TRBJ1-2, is SAVISQKPSRDICQRGTSLTIQCQVDSQVTMMFWYRQQPGQSLTLIATANQGSEATYESGFVIDKFPISRPNLTFSTLTVSNMSPEDSSIYLCSVERGAGHTFGSGTRLTVV.

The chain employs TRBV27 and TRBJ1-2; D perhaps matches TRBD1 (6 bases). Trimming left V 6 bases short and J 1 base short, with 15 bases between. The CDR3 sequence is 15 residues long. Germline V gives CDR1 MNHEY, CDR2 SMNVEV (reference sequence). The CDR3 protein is CASRDGGAINYGYTF. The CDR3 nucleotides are TGTGCCAGCAGGGATGGGGGGGCTATTAACTATGGCTACACCTTC.

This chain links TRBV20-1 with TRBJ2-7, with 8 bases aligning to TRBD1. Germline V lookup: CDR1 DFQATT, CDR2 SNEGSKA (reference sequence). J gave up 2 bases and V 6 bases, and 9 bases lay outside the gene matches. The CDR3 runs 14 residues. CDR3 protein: CSAEFPGGAYEQYF. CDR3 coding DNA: TGCAGTGCCGAGTTTCCAGGGGGCGCCTACGAGCAGTACTTC.

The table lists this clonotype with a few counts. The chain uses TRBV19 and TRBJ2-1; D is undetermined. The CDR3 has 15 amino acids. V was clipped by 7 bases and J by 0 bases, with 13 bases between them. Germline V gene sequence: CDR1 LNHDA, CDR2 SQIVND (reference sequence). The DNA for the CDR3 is TGTGCCAGTAAACCGGGCCCCAACTCCTACAATGAGCAGTTCTTC. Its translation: CASKPGPNSYNEQFF.

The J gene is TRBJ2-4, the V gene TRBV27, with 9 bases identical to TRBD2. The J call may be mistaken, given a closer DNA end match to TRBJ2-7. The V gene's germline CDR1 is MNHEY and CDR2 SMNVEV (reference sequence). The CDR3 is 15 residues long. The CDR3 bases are TGTGCCAGCAGCGGGCGGGGGGGGATTTTGTACGAGCAGTACTTC. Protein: CASSGRGGILYEQYF.

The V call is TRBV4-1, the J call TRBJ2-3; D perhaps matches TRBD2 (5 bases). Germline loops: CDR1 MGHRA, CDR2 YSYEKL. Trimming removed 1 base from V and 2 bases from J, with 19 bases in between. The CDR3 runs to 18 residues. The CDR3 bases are TGCGCCAGCAGCCAAGGTGTCATTCGGAGCGGAAACACAGATACGCAGTATTTT. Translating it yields CASSQGVIRSGNTDTQYF.

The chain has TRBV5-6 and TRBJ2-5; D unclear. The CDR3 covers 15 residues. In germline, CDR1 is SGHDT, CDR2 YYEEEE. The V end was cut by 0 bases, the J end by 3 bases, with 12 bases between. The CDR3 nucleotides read TGTGCCAGCAGCTTGGTGGCGTCTGACAAAGAGACCCAGTACTTC. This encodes CASSLVASDKETQYF.

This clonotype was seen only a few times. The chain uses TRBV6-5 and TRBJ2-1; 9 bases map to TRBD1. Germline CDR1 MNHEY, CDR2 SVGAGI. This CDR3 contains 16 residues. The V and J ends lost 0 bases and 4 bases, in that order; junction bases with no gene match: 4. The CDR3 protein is CASSYSRDRVYNEQFF. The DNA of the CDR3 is TGTGCCAGCAGTTACTCCCGGGACAGGGTGTACAATGAGCAGTTCTTC.